This T cell receptor beta chain came from a study of blood T cells in healthy people across ages. Through a sample-barcoded 5' primer and a J-beta primer mix, a second PCR was run for roughly 7 to 11 cycles. A template-switch adaptor containing 12 random nucleotides labeled each cDNA molecule. In TCRdb, the 5' RACE reads were re-called with MiXCR into one record per CDR3 protein. This table holds over 1,500,000 distinct CDR3 sequences, roughly 52% found once. PBMCs numbering at least 6 million were isolated per sample. The CDR3 totals 17 residues. Germline CDR1 is SGHAT and CDR2 is FQNNGV. V shed 3 bases and J 0 bases; nucleotides not matched to a gene: 6.

The chain carries TRBV11-2 and TRBJ2-4; 9 bases fit TRBD1. The source material was blood. The receptor's source is a woman aged 40 to 50 in good health. CDR3 sequence: CASSFPQGASAKNIQYF. The CDR3 DNA follows: TGTGCCAGCAGCTTCCCACAGGGGGCGTCAGCCAAAAACATTCAGTACTTC. The full variable domain, with the rest looked up from reference TRBV11-2 and TRBJ2-4, is EAGVAQSPRYKIIEKRQSVAFWCNPISGHATLYWYQQILGQGPKLLIQFQNNGVVDDSQLPKDRFSAERLKGVDSTLKIQPAKLEDSAVYLCASSFPQGASAKNIQYFGAGTRLSVL.